The 15 T cell receptor beta chains below come from one sample, sequenced in a study of blood T cell repertoires in COVID-19. Clones were sequenced by immunoSEQ multiplex PCR, and TCRdb holds only the in-frame ones, with some missing. This sample has hundreds of thousands of clones, with roughly 88% found just once. The sequenced material came from peripheral blood. The receptors come from a woman under 40 with active or convalescent COVID-19.

V usage is TRBV7-8 and J usage is TRBJ2-3, with D maybe TRBD2 (6 bases). V lost 4 bases and J lost 0, with 11 bases in between. CDR3 length: 15 amino acids. CDR1 SGHVS and CDR2 FQNEAQ come from the germline V gene. The CDR3 loop is CASSSLASSTDTQYF. The CDR3 DNA follows: TGTGCCAGCAGCTCACTAGCTTCTAGCACAGATACGCAGTATTTT.

The V and J genes are TRBV19 and TRBJ1-5; no firm D call. Trimming stripped 4 bases from V and 0 bases from J, with 7 bases between. Germline V gene data show CDR1 as LNHDA and CDR2 as SQIVND (reference sequence). The CDR3 runs to 14 residues. DNA for the CDR3: TGTGCCAGTAGTAGCACAAATAGCAATCAGCCCCAGCATTTT. The encoded protein is CASSSTNSNQPQHF. Drawing the rest from reference TRBV19 and TRBJ1-5, the complete variable domain is DGGITQSPKYLFRKEGQNVTLSCEQNLNHDAMYWYRQDPGQGLRLIYYSQIVNDFQKGDIAEGYSVSREKKESFPLTVTSAQKNPTAFYLCASSSTNSNQPQHFGDGTRLSIL.

The chain carries TRBV25-1 and TRBJ1-2, with TRBD1 identical over 10 bases. The CDR3 length is 14 residues. CDR1 is MGHDK and CDR2 is SYGVNS in the germline V gene. Trimming at V came to 2 bases and at J to 6 bases, leaving 3 bases not matched to a gene. The CDR3 reads CASSERGQGDGYTF. The DNA for the CDR3 is TGTGCCAGCAGTGAAAGAGGACAGGGGGATGGCTACACCTTC.

The V gene is TRBV4-2, the J gene TRBJ2-2, with 8 bases identical to TRBD1. The CDR3 contains 15 residues. Germline assignment: CDR1 LGHNA and CDR2 YNFKEQ. V trimming: 1 base; J trimming: 6 bases; junction bases outside the gene matches: 4. CDR3 region: CASSQATGAAGELFF. The CDR3 region has the DNA TGTGCCAGCAGCCAAGCGACAGGGGCGGCCGGGGAGCTGTTTTTT.

With regard to this clone: The sample has other DNA sequences that encode this CDR3 too. This rearrangement joins TRBV5-1 to TRBJ2-7, with 9 bases matching TRBD1. The junction had 0 bases not matched to a gene; V was cut back by 2 bases and J by 0 bases. The CDR3 is made up of 14 amino acids. Germline assignment: CDR1 SGHRS and CDR2 YFSETQ. CDR3 protein: CASSLQGASYEQYF. For the CDR3, the DNA is TGCGCCAGCAGCTTACAGGGGGCCTCCTACGAGCAGTACTTC.

The chain joins TRBV10-1 to TRBJ2-1, with TRBD2 matching over 12 bases. This CDR3 region has 15 residues. The V gene's germline CDR1 is WNHNN and CDR2 SYGVQD (reference sequence). V gave up 3 bases and J gave up 8 bases; unmatched junction bases: 5. The CDR3 reads CASSDLAGGPYEQFF. CDR3 sequence (DNA): TGCGCCAGCAGTGATCTAGCGGGGGGGCCCTATGAGCAGTTCTTC.

This chain uses TRBV6-5 with TRBJ2-3; TRBD1 agrees at 8 bases. The J segment lost 4 bases and the V segment lost 8 bases, leaving 5 bases of the junction unmatched. This CDR3 spans 13 amino acids. Germline V gene data show CDR1 as MNHEY and CDR2 as SVGAGI. The CDR3 DNA sequence: TGTGCCAGCCGGACAGGGTGGGCAGATACGCAGTATTTT. Its translation: CASRTGWADTQYF.

The sample holds a few counts of this clone. J is TRBJ2-1 and V is TRBV6-4; 8 nucleotides line up with TRBD2. V shed 5 bases, J shed 3 bases, and the junction held 3 bases outside the gene matches. CDR1 is MRHNA and CDR2 is SNTAGT in the germline V gene. This CDR3 is 14 amino acids long. CDR3 sequence (DNA): TGTGCCAGCAGTCCGGGACTAGACTACAATGAGCAGTTCTTC. Protein product: CASSPGLDYNEQFF.

The chain couples TRBV6-5 to TRBJ2-2; D is unresolved. CDR1 is MNHEY, CDR2 SVGAGI, per germline. V was trimmed by 5 bases and J by 6 bases, leaving 10 bases between them. The CDR3 has 13 amino acids. The CDR3 region has the DNA TGTGCCAGCAGTCCCCTATTTGCCGGGGAGCTGTTTTTT. Translated, it gives CASSPLFAGELFF.

The chain uses TRBV19 and TRBJ2-7; 9 bases line up with TRBD1. CDR1 is LNHDA, CDR2 SQIVND, per germline (reference sequence). V lost 4 bases, J lost 1 base, and 8 bases stayed unmatched. The CDR3 covers 16 residues. In DNA, the CDR3 is TGTGCCAGTAGTAGACCGGGACAGGGATTTTCCTACGAGCAGTACTTC. Translation: CASSRPGQGFSYEQYF.

This clone has a single count. The CDR3 nucleotides read TGTGCCAGCAGCCTTGGGGTAGGGACAGAAGAGACCCAGTACTTC. It encodes CASSLGVGTEETQYF. The chain links TRBV4-2 to TRBJ2-5, with 7 bases lining up with TRBD1. This CDR3 has 15 residues. Looked up from germline, CDR1 is LGHNA and CDR2 is YNFKEQ. Trimming at V came to 4 bases and at J to 3 bases, leaving 8 bases not matched to a gene.

The V call is TRBV25-1, the J call TRBJ1-1; D gene uncertain. There are 12 residues in the CDR3. The V gene lost 5 bases and the J gene lost 8 bases, with 12 bases spanning the gap. The germline V gene encodes CDR1 MGHDK and CDR2 SYGVNS. This CDR3 is CASSKVDGEAFF. The CDR3 DNA is TGTGCCAGCAGTAAAGTAGACGGGGAAGCTTTCTTT.

V is TRBV4-1 and J is TRBJ1-2; no clear D gene. The CDR3 extends over 13 amino acids. CDR1 and CDR2 (germline): MGHRA, YSYEKL. With 3 bases removed from V and 0 bases from J, the gap between germline ends came to 5 bases. The chain's CDR3 is CASSHSTNYGYTF. CDR3 bases: TGCGCCAGCAGCCACAGTACTAACTATGGCTACACCTTC.

The rearrangement uses TRBV1 and TRBJ1-2. TRBV1 is listed as a pseudogene. The CDR3 is 15 residues long. In DNA form, the CDR3 reads TGCACCAGCAGCCAAGGGCCGGCGGTGGGCTATGGCTACACCTTC. As protein: CTSSQGPAVGYGYTF.

The rearrangement joins TRBV30 to TRBJ1-1; 8 bases map to TRBD1. Losses at the gene ends were 4 bases for V and 1 base for J; bases not matched to a gene: 5. Per the germline V gene, CDR1 is GTSNPN and CDR2 is SVGIG (reference sequence). There are 14 residues in the CDR3. This chain's CDR3 is CAWNGQGGNTEAFF. The CDR3 coding sequence is TGTGCCTGGAACGGACAGGGTGGGAACACTGAAGCTTTCTTT.